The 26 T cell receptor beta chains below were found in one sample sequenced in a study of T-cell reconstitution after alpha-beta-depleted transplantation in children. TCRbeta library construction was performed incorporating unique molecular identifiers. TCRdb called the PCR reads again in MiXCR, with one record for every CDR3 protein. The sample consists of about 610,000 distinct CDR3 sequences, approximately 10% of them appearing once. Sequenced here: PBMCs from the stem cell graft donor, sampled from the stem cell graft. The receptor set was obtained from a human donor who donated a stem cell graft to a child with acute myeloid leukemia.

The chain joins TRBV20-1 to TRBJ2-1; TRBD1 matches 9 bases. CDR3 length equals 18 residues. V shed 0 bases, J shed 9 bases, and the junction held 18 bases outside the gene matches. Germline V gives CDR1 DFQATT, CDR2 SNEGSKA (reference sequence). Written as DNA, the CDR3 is TGCAGTGCTAGAGATAACGCGGGAAGGACAGGGGCTTTCCGTGAGCAGTTCTTC. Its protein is CSARDNAGRTGAFREQFF.

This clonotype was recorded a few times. The CDR3 coding sequence is TGTGCCAGCAGCTTAGCTATGGACTACGAGCAGTACTTC. Its translation: CASSLAMDYEQYF. This chain joins TRBV7-2 and TRBJ2-7; D not certain. Trimming removed 0 bases at V and 3 bases at J, with 6 bases between. The CDR3 runs 13 residues. CDR1 SGHTA and CDR2 FQGNSA come from the germline V gene.

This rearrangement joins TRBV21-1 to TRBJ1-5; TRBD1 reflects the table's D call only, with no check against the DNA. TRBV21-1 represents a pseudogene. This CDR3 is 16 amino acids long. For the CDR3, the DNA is TGTGCCAGCAGATCATCAGGGGGCGAGGGCAATCAGCCCCAGCATTTT. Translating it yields CASRSSGGEGNQPQHF.

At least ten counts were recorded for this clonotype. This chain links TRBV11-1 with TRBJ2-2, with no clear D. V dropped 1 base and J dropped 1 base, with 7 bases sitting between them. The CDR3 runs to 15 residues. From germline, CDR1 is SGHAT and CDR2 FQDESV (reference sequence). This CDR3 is CASSLGQMNTGELFF. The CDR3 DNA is TGTGCCAGCAGCTTAGGTCAAATGAACACCGGGGAGCTGTTTTTT.

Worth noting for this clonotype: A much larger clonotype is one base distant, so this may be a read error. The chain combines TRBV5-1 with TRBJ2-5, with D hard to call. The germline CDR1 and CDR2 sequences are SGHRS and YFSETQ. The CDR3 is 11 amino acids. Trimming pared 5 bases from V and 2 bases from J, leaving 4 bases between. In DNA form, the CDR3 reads TGCGCCAGCAGGTATCAAGAGACCCAGTACTTC. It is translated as CASRYQETQYF.

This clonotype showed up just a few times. CDR3 protein: CASSRDGGVYNEQFF. CDR3 nucleotides: TGTGCCAGCAGCCGCGATGGCGGGGTGTACAATGAGCAGTTCTTC. The rearrangement joins TRBV6-2 or TRBV6-3 to TRBJ2-1, with D perhaps TRBD2 (6 bases). The germline gives CDR1 MNHEY, CDR2 SVGEGT. V was shortened by 6 bases and J by 4 bases, with 16 bases between the two germline ends. The CDR3 totals 15 residues.

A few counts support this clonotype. The CDR3 spells CSAPSRAGELFF. The CDR3 nucleotides read TGCAGTGCCCCCTCCAGGGCCGGGGAGCTGTTTTTT. The chain uses TRBV20-1 and TRBJ2-2, with D possibly matching TRBD1 (5 bases). Germline values: CDR1 DFQATT, CDR2 SNEGSKA (reference sequence). The CDR3 is made up of 12 amino acids. The V and J ends lost 6 bases and 6 bases respectively, with 11 bases between them.

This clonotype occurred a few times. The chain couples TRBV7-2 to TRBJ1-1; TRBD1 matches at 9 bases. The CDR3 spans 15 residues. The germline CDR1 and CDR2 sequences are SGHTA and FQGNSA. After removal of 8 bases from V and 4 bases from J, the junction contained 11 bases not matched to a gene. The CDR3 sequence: CASLRDRAKSTEAFF. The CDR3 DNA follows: TGTGCCAGCCTCCGGGACAGGGCGAAAAGCACTGAAGCTTTCTTT. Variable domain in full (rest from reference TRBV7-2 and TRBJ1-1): GAGVSQSPSNKVTEKGKDVELRCDPISGHTALYWYRQSLGQGLEFLIYFQGNSAPDKSGLPSDRFSAERTGGSVSTLTIQRTQQEDSAVYLCASLRDRAKSTEAFFGQGTRLTVV.

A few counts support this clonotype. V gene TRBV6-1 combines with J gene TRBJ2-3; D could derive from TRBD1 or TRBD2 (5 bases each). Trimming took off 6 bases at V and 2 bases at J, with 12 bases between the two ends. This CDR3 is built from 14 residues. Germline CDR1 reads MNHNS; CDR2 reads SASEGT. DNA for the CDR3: TGTGCCAGCAGAGGGACGGCTAACACAGATACGCAGTATTTT. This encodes CASRGTANTDTQYF.

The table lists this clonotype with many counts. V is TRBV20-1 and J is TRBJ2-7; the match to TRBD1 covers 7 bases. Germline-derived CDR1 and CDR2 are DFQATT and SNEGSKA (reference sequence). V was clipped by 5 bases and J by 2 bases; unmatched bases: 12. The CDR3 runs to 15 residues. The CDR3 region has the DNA TGCAGTGCTCGAACCTCGACAGGGCTTCCCTACGAGCAGTACTTC. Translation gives CSARTSTGLPYEQYF.

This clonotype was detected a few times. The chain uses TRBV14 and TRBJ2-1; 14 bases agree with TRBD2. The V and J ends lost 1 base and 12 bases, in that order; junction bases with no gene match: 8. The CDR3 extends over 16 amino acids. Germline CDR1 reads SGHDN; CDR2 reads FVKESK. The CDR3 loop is CASSQGLAGGSGGQFF. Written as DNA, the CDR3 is TGTGCCAGCAGCCAAGGACTAGCGGGAGGGAGCGGCGGGCAGTTCTTC.

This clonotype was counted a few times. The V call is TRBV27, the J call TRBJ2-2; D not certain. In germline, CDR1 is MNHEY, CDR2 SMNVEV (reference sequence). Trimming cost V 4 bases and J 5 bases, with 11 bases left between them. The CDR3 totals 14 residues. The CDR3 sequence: CASSYLGRTGELFF. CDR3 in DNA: TGTGCCAGCAGTTACTTAGGGCGGACCGGGGAGCTGTTTTTT.

CDR3 sequence (DNA): TGTGCCAGCAGCCCCGCCGGGCGGGAGACCCAGTACTTC. Translated: CASSPAGRETQYF. This chain uses TRBV7-3 with TRBJ2-5; D not certain. The CDR3 consists of 13 residues. V was trimmed by 5 bases and J by 5 bases, leaving 12 bases between them. Germline-derived CDR1 and CDR2 are SGHTA and FQGTGA.

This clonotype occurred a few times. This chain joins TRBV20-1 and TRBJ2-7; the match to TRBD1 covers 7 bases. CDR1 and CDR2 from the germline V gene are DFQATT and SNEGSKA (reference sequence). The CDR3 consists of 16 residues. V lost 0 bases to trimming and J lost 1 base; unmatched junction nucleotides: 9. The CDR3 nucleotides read TGCAGTGCTAGAGATCCTGGGACAGTCTTATCCTACGAGCAGTACTTC. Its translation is CSARDPGTVLSYEQYF.

The DNA of the CDR3 is TGTGCCAGCAGTGACCACTTTGGGGACGACACAGATACGCAGTATTTT. Encoded protein: CASSDHFGDDTDTQYF. The V and J genes are TRBV6-4 and TRBJ2-3, with D perhaps being TRBD1 or TRBD2 (5 bases each). This CDR3 region has 16 residues. V was pared by 2 bases and J by 2 bases, with 14 bases between. Per the germline V gene, CDR1 is MRHNA and CDR2 is SNTAGT.

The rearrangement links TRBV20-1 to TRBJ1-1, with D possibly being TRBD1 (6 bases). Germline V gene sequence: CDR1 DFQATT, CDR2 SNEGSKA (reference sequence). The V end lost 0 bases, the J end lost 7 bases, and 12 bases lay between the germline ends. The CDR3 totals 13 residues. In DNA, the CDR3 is TGCAGTGCTAGAGAAACGGGGGCCAATGAAGCTTTCTTT. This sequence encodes CSARETGANEAFF.

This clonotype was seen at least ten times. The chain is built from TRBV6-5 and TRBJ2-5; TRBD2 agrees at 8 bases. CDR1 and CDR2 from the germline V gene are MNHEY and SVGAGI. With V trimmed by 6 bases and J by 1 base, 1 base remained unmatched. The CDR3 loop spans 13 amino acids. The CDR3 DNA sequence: TGTGCCAGCAGACGGGGGGGCCAAGAGACCCAGTACTTC. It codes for CASRRGGQETQYF.

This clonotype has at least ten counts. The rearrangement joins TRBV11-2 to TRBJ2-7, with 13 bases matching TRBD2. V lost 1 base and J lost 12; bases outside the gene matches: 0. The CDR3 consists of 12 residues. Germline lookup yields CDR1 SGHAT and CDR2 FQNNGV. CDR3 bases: TGTGCCAGCAGCTTAGGGACTAGCGGGAGGTACTTC. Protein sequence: CASSLGTSGRYF.

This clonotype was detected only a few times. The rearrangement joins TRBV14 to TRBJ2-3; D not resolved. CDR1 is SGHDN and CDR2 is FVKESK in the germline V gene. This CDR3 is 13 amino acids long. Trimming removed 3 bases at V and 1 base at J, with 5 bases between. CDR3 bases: TGTGCCAGCAGCCATTGGGGCACAGATACGCAGTATTTT. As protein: CASSHWGTDTQYF.

The CDR3 loop is CSVFNTEAFF. CDR3 coding DNA: TGCAGCGTCTTCAACACTGAAGCTTTCTTT. The chain is built from TRBV29-1 and TRBJ1-1; D is unresolved. The length of the CDR3 is 10 residues. The V end was cut by 6 bases, the J end by 2 bases, with 4 bases between. CDR1 and CDR2 from the germline V gene are SQVTM and ANQGSEA.

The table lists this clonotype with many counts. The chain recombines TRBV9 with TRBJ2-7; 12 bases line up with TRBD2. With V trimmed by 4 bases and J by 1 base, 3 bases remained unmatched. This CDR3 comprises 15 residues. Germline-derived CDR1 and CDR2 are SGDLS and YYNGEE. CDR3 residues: CASSTLAGGSYEQYF. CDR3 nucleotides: TGTGCCAGCAGCACACTAGCGGGAGGTTCCTACGAGCAGTACTTC.

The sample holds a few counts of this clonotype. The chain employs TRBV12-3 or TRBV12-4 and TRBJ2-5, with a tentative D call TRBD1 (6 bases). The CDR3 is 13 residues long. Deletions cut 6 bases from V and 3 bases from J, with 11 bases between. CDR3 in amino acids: CASSDNREETQYF. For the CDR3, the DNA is TGTGCCAGCAGCGACAACAGGGAAGAGACCCAGTACTTC.

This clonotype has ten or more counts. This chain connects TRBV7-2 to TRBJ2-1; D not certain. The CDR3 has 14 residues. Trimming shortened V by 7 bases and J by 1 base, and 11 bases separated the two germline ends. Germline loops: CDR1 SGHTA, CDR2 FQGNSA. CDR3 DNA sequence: TGTGCCAGCAAACCGAGGCTATCCTACAATGAGCAGTTCTTC. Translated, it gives CASKPRLSYNEQFF.

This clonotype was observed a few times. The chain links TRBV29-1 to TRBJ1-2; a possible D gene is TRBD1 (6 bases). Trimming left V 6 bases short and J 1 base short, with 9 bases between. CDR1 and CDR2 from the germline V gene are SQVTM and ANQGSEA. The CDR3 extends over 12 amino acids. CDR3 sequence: CSVNRVNYGYTF. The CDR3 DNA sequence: TGCAGCGTAAACAGGGTTAACTATGGCTACACCTTC.

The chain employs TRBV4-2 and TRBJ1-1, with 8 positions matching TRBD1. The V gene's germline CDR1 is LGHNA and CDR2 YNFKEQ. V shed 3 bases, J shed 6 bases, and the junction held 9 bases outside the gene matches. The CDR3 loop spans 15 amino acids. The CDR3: CASSQAGTGSPEAFF. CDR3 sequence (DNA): TGTGCCAGCAGCCAGGCCGGGACAGGTTCTCCTGAAGCTTTCTTT.

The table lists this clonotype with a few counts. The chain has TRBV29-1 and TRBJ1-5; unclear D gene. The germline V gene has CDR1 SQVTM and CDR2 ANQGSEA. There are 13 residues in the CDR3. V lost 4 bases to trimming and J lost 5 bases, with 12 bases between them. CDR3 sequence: CSVGVGRDQPQHF. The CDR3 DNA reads TGCAGCGTTGGTGTAGGGCGGGATCAGCCCCAGCATTTT.